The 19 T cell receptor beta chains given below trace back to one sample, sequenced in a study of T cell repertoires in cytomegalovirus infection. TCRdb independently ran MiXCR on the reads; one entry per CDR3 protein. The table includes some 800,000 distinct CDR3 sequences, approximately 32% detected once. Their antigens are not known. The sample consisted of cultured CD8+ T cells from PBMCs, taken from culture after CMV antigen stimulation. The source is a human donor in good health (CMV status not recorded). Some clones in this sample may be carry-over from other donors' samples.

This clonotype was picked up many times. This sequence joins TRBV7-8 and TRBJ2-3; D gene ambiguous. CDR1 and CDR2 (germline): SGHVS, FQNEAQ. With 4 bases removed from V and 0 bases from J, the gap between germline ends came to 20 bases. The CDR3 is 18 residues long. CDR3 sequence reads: CASSYARRQRTSTDTQYF. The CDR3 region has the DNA TGTGCCAGCAGCTACGCCCGGCGGCAGCGAACTAGCACAGATACGCAGTATTTT.

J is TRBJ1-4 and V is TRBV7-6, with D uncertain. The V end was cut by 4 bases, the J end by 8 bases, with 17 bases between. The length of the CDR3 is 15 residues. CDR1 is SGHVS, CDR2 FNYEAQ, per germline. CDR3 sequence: CASSSGRGFTEKLFF. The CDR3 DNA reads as TGTGCCAGCAGCTCCGGCCGAGGGTTTACGGAAAAACTGTTTTTT.

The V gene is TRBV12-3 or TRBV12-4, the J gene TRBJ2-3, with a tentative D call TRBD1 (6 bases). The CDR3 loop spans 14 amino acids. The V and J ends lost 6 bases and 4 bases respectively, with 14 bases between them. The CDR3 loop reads CASRSPGTSDTQYF. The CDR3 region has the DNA TGTGCCAGCAGATCCCCCGGGACATCAGATACGCAGTATTTT.

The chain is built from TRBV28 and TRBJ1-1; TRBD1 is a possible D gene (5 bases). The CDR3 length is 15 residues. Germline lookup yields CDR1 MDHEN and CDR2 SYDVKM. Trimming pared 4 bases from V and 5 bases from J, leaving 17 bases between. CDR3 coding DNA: TGTGCCAGCAGTTCCTCAAGGGGATGGGGGACTGAAGCTTTCTTT. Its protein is CASSSSRGWGTEAFF. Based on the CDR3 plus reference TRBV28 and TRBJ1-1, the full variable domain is DVKVTQSSRYLVKRTGEKVFLECVQDMDHENMFWYRQDPGLGLRLIYFSYDVKMKEKGDIPEGYSVSREKKERFSLILESASTNQTSMYLCASSSSRGWGTEAFFGQGTRLTVV.

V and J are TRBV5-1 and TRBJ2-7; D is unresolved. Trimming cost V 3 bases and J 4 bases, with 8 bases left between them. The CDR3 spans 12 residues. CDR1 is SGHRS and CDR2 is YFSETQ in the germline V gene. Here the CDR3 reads CASSSTRYEQYF. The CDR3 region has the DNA TGCGCCAGCAGCTCAACAAGGTACGAGCAGTACTTC. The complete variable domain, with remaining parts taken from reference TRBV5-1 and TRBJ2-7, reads KAGVTQTPRYLIKTRGQQVTLSCSPISGHRSVSWYQQTPGQGLQFLFEYFSETQRNKGNFPGRFSGRQFSNSRSEMNVSTLELGDSALYLCASSSTRYEQYFGPGTRLTVT.

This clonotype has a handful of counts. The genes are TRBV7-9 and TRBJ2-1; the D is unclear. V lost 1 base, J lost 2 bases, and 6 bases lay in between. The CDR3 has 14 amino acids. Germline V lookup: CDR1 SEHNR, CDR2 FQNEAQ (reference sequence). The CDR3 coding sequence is TGTGCCAGCAGCTTAGAGCTCGCCTACAATGAGCAGTTCTTC. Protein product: CASSLELAYNEQFF.

Written as DNA, the CDR3 is TGTGCCAGTAGACCGAGGGGGACCTACGAGCAGTACTTC. It translates to CASRPRGTYEQYF. J is TRBJ2-7 and V is TRBV6-1, with TRBD1 as a possible D gene (6 bases). The V end lost 9 bases, the J end lost 2 bases, and 14 bases lay between the germline ends. The length of the CDR3 is 13 residues. Germline values: CDR1 MNHNS, CDR2 SASEGT.

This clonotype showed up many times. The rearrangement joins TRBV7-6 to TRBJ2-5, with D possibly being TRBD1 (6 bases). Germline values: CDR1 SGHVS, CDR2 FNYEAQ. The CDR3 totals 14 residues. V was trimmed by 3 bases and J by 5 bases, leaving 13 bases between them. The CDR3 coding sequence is TGTGCCAGCAGCTTTACAGGGATTGCGGAGACCCAGTACTTC. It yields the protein CASSFTGIAETQYF. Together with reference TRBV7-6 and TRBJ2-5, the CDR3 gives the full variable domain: GAGVSQSPRYKVTKRGQDVALRCDPISGHVSLYWYRQALGQGPEFLTYFNYEAQQDKSGLPNDRFSAERPEGSISTLTIQRTEQRDSAMYRCASSFTGIAETQYFGPGTRLLVL.

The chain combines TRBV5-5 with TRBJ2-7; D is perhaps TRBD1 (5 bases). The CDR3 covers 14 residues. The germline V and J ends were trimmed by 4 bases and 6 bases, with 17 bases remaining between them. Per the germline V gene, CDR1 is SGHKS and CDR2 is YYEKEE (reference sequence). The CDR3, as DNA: TGTGCCAGCAGCATGGGGCAGGGAAAACTCGAGCAGTACGTC. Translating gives CASSMGQGKLEQYV.

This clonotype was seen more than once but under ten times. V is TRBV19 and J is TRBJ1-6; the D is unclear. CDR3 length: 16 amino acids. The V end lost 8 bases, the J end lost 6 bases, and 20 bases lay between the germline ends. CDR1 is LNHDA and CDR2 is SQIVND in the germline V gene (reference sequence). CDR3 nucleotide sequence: TGTGCCAGTTCCGATGGGGAACTCCCGATTAATTCACCCCTCCACTTT. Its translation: CASSDGELPINSPLHF.

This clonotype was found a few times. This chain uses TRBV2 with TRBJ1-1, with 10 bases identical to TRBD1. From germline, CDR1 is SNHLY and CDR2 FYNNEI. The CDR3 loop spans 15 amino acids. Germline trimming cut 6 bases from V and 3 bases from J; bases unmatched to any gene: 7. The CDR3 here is CASRGTGDRYTEAFF. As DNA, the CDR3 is TGTGCCAGCAGGGGGACAGGGGATCGGTACACTGAAGCTTTCTTT.

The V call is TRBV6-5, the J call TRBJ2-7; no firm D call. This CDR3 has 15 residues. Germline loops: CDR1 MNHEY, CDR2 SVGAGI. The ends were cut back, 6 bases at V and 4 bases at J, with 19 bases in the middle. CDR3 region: CASRTAPGAPYEQYV. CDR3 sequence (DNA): TGTGCCAGCAGAACAGCTCCGGGCGCACCGTACGAGCAGTACGTC.

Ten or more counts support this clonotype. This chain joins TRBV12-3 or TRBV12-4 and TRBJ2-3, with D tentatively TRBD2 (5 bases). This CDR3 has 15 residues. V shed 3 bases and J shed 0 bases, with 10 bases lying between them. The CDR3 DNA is TGTGCCAGCAGTTTCCGGGGAACTAGCACAGATACGCAGTATTTT. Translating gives CASSFRGTSTDTQYF.

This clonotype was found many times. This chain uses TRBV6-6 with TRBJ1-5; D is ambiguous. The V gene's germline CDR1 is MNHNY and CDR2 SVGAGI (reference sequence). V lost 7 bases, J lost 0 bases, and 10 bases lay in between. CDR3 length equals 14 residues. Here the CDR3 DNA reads TGTGCCAGCAACTCACGGGGTAGCAATCAGCCCCAGCATTTT. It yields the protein CASNSRGSNQPQHF.

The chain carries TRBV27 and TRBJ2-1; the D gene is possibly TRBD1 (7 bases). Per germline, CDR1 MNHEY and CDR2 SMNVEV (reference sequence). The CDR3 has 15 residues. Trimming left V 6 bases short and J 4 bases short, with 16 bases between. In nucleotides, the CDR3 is TGTGCCAGCAGGCTCGGGCAGGGGGGATACAATGAGCAGTTCTTC. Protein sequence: CASRLGQGGYNEQFF.

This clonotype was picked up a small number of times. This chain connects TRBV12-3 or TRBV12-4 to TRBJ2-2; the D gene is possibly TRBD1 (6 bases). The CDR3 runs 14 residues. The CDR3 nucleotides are TGTGCTACTAGGGGCGGCGAGGGGGCCGGGGAGCTGTTTTTT. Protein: CATRGGEGAGELFF.

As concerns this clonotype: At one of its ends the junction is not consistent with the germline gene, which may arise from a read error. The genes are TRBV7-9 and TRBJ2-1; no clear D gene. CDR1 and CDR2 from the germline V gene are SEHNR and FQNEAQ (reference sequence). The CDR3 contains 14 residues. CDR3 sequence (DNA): TGTGCCAACAGCCCCCGGCCCCGGAGCAATGAGCAGTTCTTC. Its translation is CANSPRPRSNEQFF.

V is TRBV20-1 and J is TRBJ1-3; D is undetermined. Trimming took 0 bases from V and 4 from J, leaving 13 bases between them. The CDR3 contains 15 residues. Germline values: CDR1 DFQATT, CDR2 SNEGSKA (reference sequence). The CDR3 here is CSARDRKVDGNTIYF. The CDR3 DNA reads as TGCAGTGCTAGAGATCGAAAAGTGGACGGAAACACCATATATTTT.

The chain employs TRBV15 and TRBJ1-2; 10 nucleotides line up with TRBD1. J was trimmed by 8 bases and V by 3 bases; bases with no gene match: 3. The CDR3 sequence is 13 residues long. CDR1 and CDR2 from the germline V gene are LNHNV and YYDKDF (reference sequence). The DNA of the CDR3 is TGTGCCACCAGCAGTGGGGACAGGGGCGGCTACACCTTC. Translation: CATSSGDRGGYTF.